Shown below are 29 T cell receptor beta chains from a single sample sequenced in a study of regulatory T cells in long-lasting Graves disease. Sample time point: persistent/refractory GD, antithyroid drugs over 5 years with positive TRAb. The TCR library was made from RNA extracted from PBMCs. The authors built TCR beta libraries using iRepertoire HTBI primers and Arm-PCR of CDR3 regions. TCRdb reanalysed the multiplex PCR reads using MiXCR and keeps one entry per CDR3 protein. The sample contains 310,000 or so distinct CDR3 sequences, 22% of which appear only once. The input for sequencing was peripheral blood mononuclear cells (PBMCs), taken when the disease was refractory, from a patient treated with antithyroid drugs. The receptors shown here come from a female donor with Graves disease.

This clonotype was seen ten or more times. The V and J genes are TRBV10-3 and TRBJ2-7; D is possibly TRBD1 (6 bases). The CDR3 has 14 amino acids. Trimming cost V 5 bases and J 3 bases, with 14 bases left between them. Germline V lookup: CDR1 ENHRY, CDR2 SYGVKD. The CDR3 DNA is TGTGCCATCAGTACAACAGGGTTGAACTACGAGCAGTACTTC. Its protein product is CAISTTGLNYEQYF.

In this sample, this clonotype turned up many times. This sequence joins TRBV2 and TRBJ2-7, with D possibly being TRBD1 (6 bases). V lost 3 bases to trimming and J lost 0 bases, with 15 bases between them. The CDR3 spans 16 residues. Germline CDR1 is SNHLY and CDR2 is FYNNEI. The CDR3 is CASSDRGGIGSYEQYF. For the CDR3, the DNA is TGTGCCAGCAGTGATAGAGGGGGTATAGGCTCCTACGAGCAGTACTTC.

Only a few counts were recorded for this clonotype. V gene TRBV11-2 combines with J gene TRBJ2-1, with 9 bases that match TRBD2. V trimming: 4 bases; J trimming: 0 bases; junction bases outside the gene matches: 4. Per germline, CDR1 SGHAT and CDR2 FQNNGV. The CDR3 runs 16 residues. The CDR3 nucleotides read TGTGCCAGCAGCTCCAGACTAGCGGCCTCCTACAATGAGCAGTTCTTC. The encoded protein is CASSSRLAASYNEQFF.

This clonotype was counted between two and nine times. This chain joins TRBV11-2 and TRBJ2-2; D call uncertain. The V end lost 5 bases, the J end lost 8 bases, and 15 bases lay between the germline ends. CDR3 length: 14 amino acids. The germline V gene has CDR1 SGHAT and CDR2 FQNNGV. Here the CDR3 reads CASSVRLSVGELFF. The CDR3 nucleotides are TGTGCCAGCAGCGTACGGCTGTCGGTTGGGGAGCTGTTTTTT.

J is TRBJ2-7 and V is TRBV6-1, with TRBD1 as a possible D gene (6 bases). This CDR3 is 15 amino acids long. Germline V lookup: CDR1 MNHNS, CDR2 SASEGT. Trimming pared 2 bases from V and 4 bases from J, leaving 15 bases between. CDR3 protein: CASSEYRQDFYEQYF. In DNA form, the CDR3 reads TGTGCCAGCAGTGAATACCGACAGGATTTTTACGAGCAGTACTTC.

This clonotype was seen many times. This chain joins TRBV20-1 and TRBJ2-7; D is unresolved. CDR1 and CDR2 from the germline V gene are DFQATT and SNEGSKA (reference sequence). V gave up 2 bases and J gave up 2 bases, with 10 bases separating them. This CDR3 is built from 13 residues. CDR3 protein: CSARKTPTYEQYF. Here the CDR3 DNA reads TGCAGTGCTAGAAAGACTCCAACCTACGAGCAGTACTTC.

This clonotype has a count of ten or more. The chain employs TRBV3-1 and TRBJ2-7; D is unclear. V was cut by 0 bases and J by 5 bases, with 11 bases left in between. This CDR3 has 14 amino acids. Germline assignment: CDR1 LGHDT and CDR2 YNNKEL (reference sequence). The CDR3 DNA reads TGTGCCAGCAGCCAAGATCTGGGCCGGAACGAGCAGTACTTC. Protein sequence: CASSQDLGRNEQYF.

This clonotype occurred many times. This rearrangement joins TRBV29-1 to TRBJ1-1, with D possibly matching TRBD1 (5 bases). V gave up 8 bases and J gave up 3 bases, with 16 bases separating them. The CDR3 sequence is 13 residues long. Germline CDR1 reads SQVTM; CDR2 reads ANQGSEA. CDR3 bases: TGCAGCACGAGGACATATCGGGACACTGAAGCTTTCTTT. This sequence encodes CSTRTYRDTEAFF.

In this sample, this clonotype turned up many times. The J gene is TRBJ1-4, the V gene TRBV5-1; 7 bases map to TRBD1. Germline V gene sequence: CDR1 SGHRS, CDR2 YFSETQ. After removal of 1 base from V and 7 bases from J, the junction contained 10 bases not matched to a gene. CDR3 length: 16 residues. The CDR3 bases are TGCGCCAGCAGCTTGTATGGGACAGCGAGTGTTGAAAAACTGTTTTTT. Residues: CASSLYGTASVEKLFF.

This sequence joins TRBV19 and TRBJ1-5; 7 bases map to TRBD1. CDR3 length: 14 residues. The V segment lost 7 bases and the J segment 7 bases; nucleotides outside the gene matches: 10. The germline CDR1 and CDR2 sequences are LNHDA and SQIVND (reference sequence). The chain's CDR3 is CASNPRQGSQPQHF. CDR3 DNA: TGTGCCAGTAACCCTAGACAGGGATCCCAGCCCCAGCATTTT.

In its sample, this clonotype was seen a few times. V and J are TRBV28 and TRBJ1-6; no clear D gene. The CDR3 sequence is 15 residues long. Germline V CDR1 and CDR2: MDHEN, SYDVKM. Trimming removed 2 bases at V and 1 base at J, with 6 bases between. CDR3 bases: TGTGCCAGCAGTTTACAAGGGTCCTATAATTCACCCCTCCACTTT. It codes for CASSLQGSYNSPLHF. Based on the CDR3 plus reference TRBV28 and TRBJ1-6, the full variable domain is DVKVTQSSRYLVKRTGEKVFLECVQDMDHENMFWYRQDPGLGLRLIYFSYDVKMKEKGDIPEGYSVSREKKERFSLILESASTNQTSMYLCASSLQGSYNSPLHFGNGTRLTVT.

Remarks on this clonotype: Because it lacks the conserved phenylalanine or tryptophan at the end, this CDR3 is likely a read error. This chain's CDR3 is CAQGGESYEQYL. The CDR3 DNA reads TGTGCCCAAGGGGGCGAGTCCTACGAGCAGTACCTC. The rearrangement joins TRBV30 to TRBJ2-7; TRBD1 agrees at 7 bases. The germline V gene encodes CDR1 GTSNPN and CDR2 SVGIG (reference sequence). The CDR3 consists of 12 residues. With 8 bases clipped from V and 1 base from J, the junction kept 5 bases outside the gene matches.

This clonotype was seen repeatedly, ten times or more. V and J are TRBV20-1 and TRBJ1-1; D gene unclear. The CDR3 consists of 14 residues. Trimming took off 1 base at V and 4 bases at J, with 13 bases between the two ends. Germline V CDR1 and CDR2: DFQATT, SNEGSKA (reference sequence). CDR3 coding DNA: TGCAGTGCTAGAGTCATAGGGTCTGGCACTGAAGCTTTCTTT. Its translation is CSARVIGSGTEAFF.

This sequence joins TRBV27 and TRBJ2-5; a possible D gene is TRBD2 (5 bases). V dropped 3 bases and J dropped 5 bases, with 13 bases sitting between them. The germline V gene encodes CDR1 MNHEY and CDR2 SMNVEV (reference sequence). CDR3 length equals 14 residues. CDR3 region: CASSFGNSVETQYF. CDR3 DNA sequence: TGTGCCAGCAGTTTCGGGAATAGTGTGGAGACCCAGTACTTC.

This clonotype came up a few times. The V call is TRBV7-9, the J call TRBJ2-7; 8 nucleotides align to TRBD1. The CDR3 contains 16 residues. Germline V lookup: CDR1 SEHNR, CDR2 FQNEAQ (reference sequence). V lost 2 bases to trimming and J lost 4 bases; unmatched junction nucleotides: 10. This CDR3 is CASSLTPGTGLYEQYF. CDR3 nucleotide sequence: TGTGCCAGCAGCTTAACCCCCGGGACAGGTCTATACGAGCAGTACTTC.

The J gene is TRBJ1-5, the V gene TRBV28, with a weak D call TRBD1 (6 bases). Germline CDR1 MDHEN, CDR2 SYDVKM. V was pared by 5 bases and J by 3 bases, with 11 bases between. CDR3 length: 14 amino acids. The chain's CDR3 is CASSPRQVNQPQHF. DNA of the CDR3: TGTGCCAGCAGTCCTAGACAGGTCAATCAGCCCCAGCATTTT.

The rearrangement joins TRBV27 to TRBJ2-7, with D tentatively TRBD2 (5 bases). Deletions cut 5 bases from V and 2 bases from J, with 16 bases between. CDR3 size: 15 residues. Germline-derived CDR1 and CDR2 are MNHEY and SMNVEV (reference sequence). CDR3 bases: TGTGCCAGCAGTGCTACCCCCGGACTCCCCTACGAGCAGTACTTC. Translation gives CASSATPGLPYEQYF.

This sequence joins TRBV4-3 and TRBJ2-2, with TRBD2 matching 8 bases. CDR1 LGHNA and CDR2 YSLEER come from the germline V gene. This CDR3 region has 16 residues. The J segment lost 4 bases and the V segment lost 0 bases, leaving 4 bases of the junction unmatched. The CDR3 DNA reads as TGCGCCAGCAGCCAAGAATCTCTAGCGGGCACCGGGGAGCTGTTTTTT. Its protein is CASSQESLAGTGELFF.

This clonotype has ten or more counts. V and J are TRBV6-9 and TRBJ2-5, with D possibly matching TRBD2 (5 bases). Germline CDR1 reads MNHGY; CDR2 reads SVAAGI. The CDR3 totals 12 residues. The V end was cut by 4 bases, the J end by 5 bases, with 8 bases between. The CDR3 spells CASSSLGETQYF. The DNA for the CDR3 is TGTGCCAGCAGTTCACTAGGGGAGACCCAGTACTTC.

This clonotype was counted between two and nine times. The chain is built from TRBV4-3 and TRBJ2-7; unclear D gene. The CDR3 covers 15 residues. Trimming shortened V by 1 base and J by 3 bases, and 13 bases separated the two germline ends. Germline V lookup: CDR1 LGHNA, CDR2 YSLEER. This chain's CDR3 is CASSQGGMGYYEQYF. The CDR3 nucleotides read TGCGCCAGCAGCCAAGGTGGAATGGGGTACTACGAGCAGTACTTC.

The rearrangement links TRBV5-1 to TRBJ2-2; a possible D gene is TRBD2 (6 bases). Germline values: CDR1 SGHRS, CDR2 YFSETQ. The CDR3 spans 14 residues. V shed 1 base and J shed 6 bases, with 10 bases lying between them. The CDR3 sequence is CASSLTGVAGELFF. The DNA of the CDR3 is TGCGCCAGCAGCTTGACGGGAGTGGCCGGGGAGCTGTTTTTT.

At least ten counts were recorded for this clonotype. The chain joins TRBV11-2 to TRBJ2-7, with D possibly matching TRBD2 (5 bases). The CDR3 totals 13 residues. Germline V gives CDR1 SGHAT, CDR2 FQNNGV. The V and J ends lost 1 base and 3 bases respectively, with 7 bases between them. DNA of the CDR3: TGTGCCAGCAGCTTAGTCGAGGGCTACGAGCAGTACTTC. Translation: CASSLVEGYEQYF.

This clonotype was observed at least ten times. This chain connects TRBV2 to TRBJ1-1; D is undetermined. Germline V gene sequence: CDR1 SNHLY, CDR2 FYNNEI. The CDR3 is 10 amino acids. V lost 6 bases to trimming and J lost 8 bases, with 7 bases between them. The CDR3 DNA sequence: TGTGCCAGCAGGGGTAAGGAAGCTTTCTTT. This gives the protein CASRGKEAFF.

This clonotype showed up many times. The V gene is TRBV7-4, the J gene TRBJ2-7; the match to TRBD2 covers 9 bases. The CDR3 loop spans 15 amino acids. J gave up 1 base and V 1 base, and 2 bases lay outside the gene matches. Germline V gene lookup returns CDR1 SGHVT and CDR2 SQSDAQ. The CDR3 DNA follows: TGTGCCAGCAGCTTAGTAGCGGGAGATTCCTACGAGCAGTACTTC. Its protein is CASSLVAGDSYEQYF. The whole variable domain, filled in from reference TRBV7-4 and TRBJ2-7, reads GAGVSQSPRYKVAKRGRDVALRCDSISGHVTLYWYRQTLGQGSEVLTYSQSDAQRDKSGRPSGRFSAERPERSVSTLKIQRTEQGDSAVYLCASSLVAGDSYEQYFGPGTRLTVT.

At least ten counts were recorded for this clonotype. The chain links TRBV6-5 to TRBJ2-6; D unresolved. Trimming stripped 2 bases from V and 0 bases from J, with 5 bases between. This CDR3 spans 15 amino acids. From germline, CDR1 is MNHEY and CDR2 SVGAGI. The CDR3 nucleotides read TGTGCCAGCAGTTACGTGTCCTCTGGGGCCAACGTCCTGACTTTC. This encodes CASSYVSSGANVLTF.

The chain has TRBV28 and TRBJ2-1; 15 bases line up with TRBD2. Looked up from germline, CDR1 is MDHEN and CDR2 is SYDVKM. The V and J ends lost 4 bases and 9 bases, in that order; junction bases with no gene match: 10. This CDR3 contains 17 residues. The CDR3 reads CASSSPWTSGRVVEQFF. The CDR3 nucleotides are TGTGCCAGCAGTTCTCCTTGGACTAGCGGGAGGGTGGTTGAGCAGTTCTTC. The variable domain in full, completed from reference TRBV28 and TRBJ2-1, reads DVKVTQSSRYLVKRTGEKVFLECVQDMDHENMFWYRQDPGLGLRLIYFSYDVKMKEKGDIPEGYSVSREKKERFSLILESASTNQTSMYLCASSSPWTSGRVVEQFFGPGTRLTVL.

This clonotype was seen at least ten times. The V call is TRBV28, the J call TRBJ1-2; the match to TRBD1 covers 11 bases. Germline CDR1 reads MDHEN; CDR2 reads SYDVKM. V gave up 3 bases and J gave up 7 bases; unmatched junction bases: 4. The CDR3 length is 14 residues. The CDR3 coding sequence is TGTGCCAGCAGTTTGGGGACAGGGGGTGGTGGCTACACCTTC. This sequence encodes CASSLGTGGGGYTF.

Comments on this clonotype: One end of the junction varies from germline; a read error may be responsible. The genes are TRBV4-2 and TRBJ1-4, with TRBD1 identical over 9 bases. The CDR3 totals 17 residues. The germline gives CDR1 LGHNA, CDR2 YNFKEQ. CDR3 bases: TGTTCCAGCAGCCTGCTGGGACAGGGTTTTGTAGGGGAAAAACTGTTTTTT. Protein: CSSSLLGQGFVGEKLFF.

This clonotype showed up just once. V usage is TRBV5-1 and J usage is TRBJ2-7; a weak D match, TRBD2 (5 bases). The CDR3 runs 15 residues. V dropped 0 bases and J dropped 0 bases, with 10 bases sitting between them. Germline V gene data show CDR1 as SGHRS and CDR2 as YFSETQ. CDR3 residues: CASSLGRGFSYEQYF. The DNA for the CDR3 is TGCGCCAGCAGCTTGGGACGGGGTTTCTCCTACGAGCAGTACTTC.